This T cell receptor (beta chain) stems from a study of blood T cell repertoires in COVID-19. The method was immunoSEQ multiplex PCR; TCRdb's version includes in-frame clones alone and lacks a portion of them. This table holds 200,000 to 250,000 clones, about nine tenths found once. Material for sequencing was peripheral blood. The sequence came from a man aged 45 to 65 with COVID-19, enrolled during active disease.

CDR3 bases: TGTGCCAGCAGCCTAGCGGGAGAGGCCGTAAATGAGCAGTTCTTC. This gives the protein CASSLAGEAVNEQFF. The chain has TRBV7-3 and TRBJ2-1; 10 nucleotides match TRBD2. Germline V gives CDR1 SGHTA, CDR2 FQGTGA. Trimming at V came to 5 bases and at J to 7 bases, leaving 8 bases not matched to a gene. The CDR3 runs 15 residues.